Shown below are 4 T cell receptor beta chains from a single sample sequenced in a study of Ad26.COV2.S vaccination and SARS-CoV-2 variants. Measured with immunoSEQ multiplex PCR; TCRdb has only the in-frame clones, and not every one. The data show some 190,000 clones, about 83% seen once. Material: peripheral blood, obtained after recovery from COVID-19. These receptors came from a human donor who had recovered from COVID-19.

Here the CDR3 DNA reads TGTGCCAGCAGGACCACAGGGGACTATGGCTACACCTTC. Its protein is CASRTTGDYGYTF. This chain connects TRBV7-8 to TRBJ1-2; 7 bases are shared with TRBD1. Per the germline V gene, CDR1 is SGHVS and CDR2 is FQNEAQ. This CDR3 has 13 amino acids. V shed 6 bases, J shed 3 bases, and the junction held 4 bases outside the gene matches.

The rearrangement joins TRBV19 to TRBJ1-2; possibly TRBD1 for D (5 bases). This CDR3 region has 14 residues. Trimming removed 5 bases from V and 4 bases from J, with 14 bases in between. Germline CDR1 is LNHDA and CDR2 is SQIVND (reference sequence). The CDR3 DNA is TGTGCCAGTAGTGAGTTCAGGGAGGGCTATGGCTACACCTTC. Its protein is CASSEFREGYGYTF.

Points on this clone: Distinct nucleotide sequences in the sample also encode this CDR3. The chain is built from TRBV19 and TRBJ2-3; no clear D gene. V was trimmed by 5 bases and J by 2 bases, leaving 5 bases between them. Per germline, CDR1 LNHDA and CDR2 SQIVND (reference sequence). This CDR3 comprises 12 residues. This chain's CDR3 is CASSENTDTQYF. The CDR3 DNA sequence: TGTGCCAGTAGTGAAAACACAGATACGCAGTATTTT.

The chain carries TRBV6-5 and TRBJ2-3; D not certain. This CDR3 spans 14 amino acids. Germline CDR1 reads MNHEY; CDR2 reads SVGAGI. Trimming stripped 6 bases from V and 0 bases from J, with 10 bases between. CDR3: CASRPGSSTDTQYF. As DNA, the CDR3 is TGTGCCAGCAGACCAGGATCTAGCACAGATACGCAGTATTTT.